The 3 T cell receptor beta chains below were found in one sample sequenced in a study of beta chain features in type 1 diabetes. The investigators reverse transcribed all of the isolated RNA, so they sequenced expressed TCRB transcripts. Profiling relied on immunoSEQ multiplex PCR, and the TCRdb table lists in-frame clones only, not all of them. Of over 500,000 clones in the sample, roughly 15% were seen once. Source material: naive CD4+ T cells from blood. The source is a man aged 18-30 years in good health.

This clone was picked up a small number of times. The genes are TRBV30 and TRBJ1-5; D is unclear. Trimming stripped 0 bases from V and 3 bases from J, with 18 bases between. The CDR3 has 17 amino acids. Per the germline V gene, CDR1 is GTSNPN and CDR2 is SVGIG (reference sequence). The CDR3 DNA reads TGTGCCTGGAGTGTACGTGGGCAGCTGGGCCACAATCAGCCCCAGCATTTT. Translation: CAWSVRGQLGHNQPQHF. Drawing the rest from reference TRBV30 and TRBJ1-5, the complete variable domain is SQTIHQWPATLVQPVGSPLSLECTVEGTSNPNLYWYRQAAGRGLQLLFYSVGIGQISSEVPQNLSASRPQDRQFILSSKKLLLSDSGFYLCAWSVRGQLGHNQPQHFGDGTRLSIL.

This clone was seen a few times. V and J are TRBV5-1 and TRBJ2-7; TRBD1 is a possible D gene (7 bases). Germline assignment: CDR1 SGHRS and CDR2 YFSETQ. This CDR3 region has 16 residues. Trimming removed 1 base from V and 0 bases from J, with 14 bases in between. CDR3: CASSLIARGDSYEQYF. Written as DNA, the CDR3 is TGCGCCAGCAGCTTGATCGCCAGGGGGGACTCCTACGAGCAGTACTTC.

This clone has more than one count but fewer than ten. The V and J genes are TRBV18 and TRBJ2-1, with 10 bases matching TRBD2. CDR3 length equals 15 residues. Germline V gene lookup returns CDR1 KGHSH and CDR2 LQKENI. The V gene end was trimmed by 1 base and the J gene end by 5 bases; junction bases not matched to a gene: 2. The CDR3 bases are TGTGCCAGCTCACCACAGCGGGGGGGCCACAATGAGCAGTTCTTC. It yields the protein CASSPQRGGHNEQFF. The full variable domain, its missing parts supplied by reference TRBV18 and TRBJ2-1, is NAGVMQNPRHLVRRRGQEARLRCSPMKGHSHVYWYRQLPEEGLKFMVYLQKENIIDESGMPKERFSAEFPKEGPSILRIQQVVRGDSAAYFCASSPQRGGHNEQFFGPGTRLTVL.